One sample yielded the 9 T cell receptor beta chains listed below, sequenced in a study of T cells in Graves' hyperthyroidism and ophthalmopathy. The CDR3 regions of TCR beta were amplified from RNA transcripts. Primed by the HTBI set, a first-round RT-PCR was run on the TCR CDR3. TCRdb redid the calling of the multiplex PCR reads with MiXCR, one entry per CDR3 protein. The sample holds 300,000 to 400,000 distinct CDR3 sequences; less than 15% are singletons and the top ten take about 9.1%. Sequencing was carried out using blood. All receptors derive from a young woman with Graves' hyperthyroidism.

This clonotype has only a few counts. The gene calls are TRBV4-2 and TRBJ2-7, with D perhaps matching TRBD2 (6 bases). V was cut by 1 base and J by 0 bases, with 16 bases left in between. Germline CDR1 LGHNA, CDR2 YNFKEQ. The CDR3 has 17 amino acids. CDR3 protein: CASSQVDGTLNSYEQYF. For the CDR3, the DNA is TGTGCCAGCAGCCAAGTAGACGGGACTTTAAACTCCTACGAGCAGTACTTC.

This clonotype showed up many times. The chain uses TRBV12-3 or TRBV12-4 and TRBJ2-7, with 7 bases identical to TRBD2. The junction had 10 bases not matched to a gene; V was cut back by 8 bases and J by 6 bases. This CDR3 has 13 residues. In DNA, the CDR3 is TGTGCCAGCCAGTCGGCGGGAGTTGGCGAGCAGTACTTC. This encodes CASQSAGVGEQYF.

This clonotype was recorded many times. The rearrangement links TRBV7-8 to TRBJ2-5, with 8 bases that match TRBD1. The CDR3 loop spans 19 amino acids. Germline CDR1 reads SGHVS; CDR2 reads FQNEAQ. The ends lost 5 bases at V and 3 bases at J; junction bases unmatched: 20. The CDR3 region has the DNA TGTGCCAGCAGCCCATCATCACGAGCAGGGGGCGCACAGAAAGAGACCCAGTACTTC. Its protein is CASSPSSRAGGAQKETQYF.

This chain joins TRBV6-1 and TRBJ1-1; D gene unclear. V gave up 6 bases and J gave up 1 base, with 12 bases separating them. CDR1 is MNHNS, CDR2 SASEGT, per germline. The CDR3 is made up of 14 amino acids. Here the CDR3 reads CASSIRGRNTEAFF. The CDR3 region has the DNA TGTGCCAGCAGCATCAGAGGGAGGAACACTGAAGCTTTCTTT.

V is TRBV28 and J is TRBJ2-7; 11 bases line up with TRBD1. Germline V lookup: CDR1 MDHEN, CDR2 SYDVKM. CDR3 length equals 15 residues. V was clipped by 8 bases and J by 2 bases; unmatched bases: 8. This CDR3 reads CASGFRDRGTYEQYF. As DNA, the CDR3 is TGTGCCAGCGGCTTCCGGGACAGGGGGACCTACGAGCAGTACTTC.

This clonotype has at least ten counts. The rearrangement uses TRBV20-1 and TRBJ1-6; D is perhaps TRBD1 (6 bases). The CDR3 has 15 residues. Germline CDR1 reads DFQATT; CDR2 reads SNEGSKA (reference sequence). V was cut by 0 bases and J by 9 bases, with 15 bases left in between. CDR3 in amino acids: CSARDGGGGGSPLHF. The CDR3 bases are TGCAGTGCTAGAGATGGCGGGGGAGGGGGTTCACCCCTCCACTTT.

This clonotype was observed many times. The V gene is TRBV11-2, the J gene TRBJ2-2; perhaps TRBD2 as D (6 bases). The CDR3 is made up of 13 amino acids. Trimming left V 5 bases short and J 9 bases short, with 13 bases between. From germline, CDR1 is SGHAT and CDR2 FQNNGV. The CDR3 is CASSLGGDRELFF. In DNA, the CDR3 is TGTGCCAGCAGCCTTGGAGGGGACCGGGAGCTGTTTTTT.

The chain links TRBV5-4 to TRBJ1-6; D gene ambiguous. V gave up 4 bases and J gave up 10 bases, with 21 bases separating them. The CDR3 sequence is 16 residues long. CDR1 and CDR2 (germline): SGHNT, YYREEE (reference sequence). CDR3 in DNA: TGTGCCAGCAGCCAGCGGGGTAGTCGGAGGAGCTCACCCCTCCACTTT. It codes for CASSQRGSRRSSPLHF.

The genes are TRBV20-1 and TRBJ1-1, with D perhaps TRBD1 (5 bases). Germline V gene data show CDR1 as DFQATT and CDR2 as SNEGSKA (reference sequence). Deletions cut 7 bases from V and 5 bases from J, with 17 bases between. CDR3 size: 13 residues. In nucleotides, the CDR3 is TGCAGTGTTCTAAGCCAAAGGGGAACTGAAGCTTTCTTT. Its translation: CSVLSQRGTEAFF.